Each of the 27 T cell receptor beta chains below was sequenced from the same sample in a study of T cells in localized non-small cell lung cancer. Profiling relied on immunoSEQ multiplex PCR, and the TCRdb table lists in-frame clones only, not all of them. Altogether about 1,200 clones are present, 23% being singletons, with the ten largest covering around 34%. Sequenced here: normal lung tissue next to the tumor, sampled before any cancer treatment. The receptor source for this set is a man aged 40 to 70 with stage I lung adenocarcinoma.

The V and J genes are TRBV4-1 and TRBJ1-4; TRBD1 aligns across 9 bases. CDR1 and CDR2 (germline): MGHRA, YSYEKL. The J segment lost 4 bases and the V segment lost 0 bases, leaving 6 bases of the junction unmatched. CDR3 length equals 17 residues. As DNA, the CDR3 is TGCGCCAGCAGCCAAGATTGGGACAGGGCGTTTAATGAAAAACTGTTTTTT. Its translation is CASSQDWDRAFNEKLFF.

The chain uses TRBV6-8 and TRBJ2-1; no clear D gene. Per germline, CDR1 MNHGY and CDR2 SAAAGT. The CDR3 spans 12 residues. V dropped 7 bases and J dropped 3 bases, with 7 bases sitting between them. CDR3 amino acids: CASTRGYNEQFF. In DNA form, the CDR3 reads TGTGCCAGCACCCGAGGCTACAATGAGCAGTTCTTC.

This clone was counted between two and nine times. This rearrangement joins TRBV11-3 to TRBJ2-1; D is unclear. V dropped 5 bases and J dropped 5 bases, with 16 bases sitting between them. Germline lookup yields CDR1 SGHNT and CDR2 YENEEA. CDR3 length: 15 residues. This CDR3 reads CASSDLGSSHNEQFF. CDR3 nucleotides: TGTGCCAGCAGCGATCTAGGATCGTCACACAATGAGCAGTTCTTC.

The gene calls are TRBV11-3 and TRBJ1-4; the match to TRBD1 covers 8 bases. CDR3 length equals 16 residues. The trim removed 1 base at V and 7 bases at J, leaving 8 bases unmatched. The germline CDR1 and CDR2 sequences are SGHNT and YENEEA. Written as DNA, the CDR3 is TGTGCCAGCAGCTTAGTGACAGGGGATGTAGGTGAAAAACTGTTTTTT. Protein product: CASSLVTGDVGEKLFF. The whole variable domain, remainder taken from reference TRBV11-3 and TRBJ1-4, is EAGVVQSPRYKIIEKKQPVAFWCNPISGHNTLYWYLQNLGQGPELLIRYENEEAVDDSQLPKDRFSAERLKGVDSTLKIQPAELGDSAVYLCASSLVTGDVGEKLFFGSGTQLSVL.

The chain uses TRBV19 and TRBJ2-3; D gene uncertain. Deletions cut 4 bases from V and 6 bases from J, with 17 bases between. The CDR3 is 15 residues long. Per the germline V gene, CDR1 is LNHDA and CDR2 is SQIVND (reference sequence). In nucleotides, the CDR3 is TGTGCCAGTAGTAATGGGGATCTGTCCGTGGATACGCAGTATTTT. Residues: CASSNGDLSVDTQYF.

The CDR3 sequence: CASSLLGAGADTQYF. CDR3 bases: TGTGCCAGCTCTCTGCTGGGGGCTGGGGCAGATACGCAGTATTTT. The chain employs TRBV18 and TRBJ2-3, with D maybe TRBD1 (6 bases). The CDR3 has 15 amino acids. Per germline, CDR1 KGHSH and CDR2 LQKENI. V was clipped by 6 bases and J by 4 bases, with 17 bases between them.

This clone is medium-sized by share. V usage is TRBV11-3 and J usage is TRBJ2-7; TRBD2 matches 9 bases. Germline V gene sequence: CDR1 SGHNT, CDR2 YENEEA. V lost 5 bases to trimming and J lost 5 bases; unmatched junction nucleotides: 7. The CDR3 spans 14 residues. This CDR3 reads CASSPQPSGNEQYF. The CDR3 DNA reads TGTGCCAGCAGCCCTCAGCCTAGCGGGAACGAGCAGTACTTC.

Here the CDR3 reads CASSPAHNGELFF. In DNA, the CDR3 is TGCGCCAGCAGCCCCGCCCATAACGGGGAGCTGTTTTTT. This sequence joins TRBV23-1 and TRBJ2-2; D unclear. TRBV23-1 is an open reading frame, and its role is uncertain. This CDR3 spans 13 amino acids. Trimming left V 6 bases short and J 7 bases short, with 12 bases between.

This clone qualifies as large. V gene TRBV11-3 combines with J gene TRBJ2-1; 7 bases match TRBD1. The trim removed 5 bases at V and 2 bases at J, leaving 3 bases unmatched. Germline CDR1 is SGHNT and CDR2 is YENEEA. The CDR3 extends over 14 amino acids. CDR3 protein: CASSPRGTYNEQFF. In nucleotides, the CDR3 is TGTGCCAGCAGCCCCAGGGGGACCTACAATGAGCAGTTCTTC. The full variable domain, with the rest looked up from reference TRBV11-3 and TRBJ2-1, is EAGVVQSPRYKIIEKKQPVAFWCNPISGHNTLYWYLQNLGQGPELLIRYENEEAVDDSQLPKDRFSAERLKGVDSTLKIQPAELGDSAVYLCASSPRGTYNEQFFGPGTRLTVL.

The J gene is TRBJ2-1, the V gene TRBV29-1; the D is unclear. The CDR3 runs 13 residues. Germline V CDR1 and CDR2: SQVTM, ANQGSEA. V was shortened by 1 base and J by 3 bases, with 7 bases between the two germline ends. CDR3 sequence: CSVEGLLYNEQFF. CDR3 nucleotides: TGCAGCGTTGAAGGACTTCTCTACAATGAGCAGTTCTTC.

J is TRBJ2-1 and V is TRBV14; 11 bases are a match to TRBD2. Looked up from germline, CDR1 is SGHDN and CDR2 is FVKESK. The CDR3 is 19 amino acids. Trimming at V came to 1 base and at J to 7 bases, leaving 15 bases not matched to a gene. The CDR3 spells CASSQGWNILAGVRNEQFF. CDR3 sequence (DNA): TGTGCCAGCAGCCAAGGGTGGAATATACTAGCGGGAGTGCGAAATGAGCAGTTCTTC.

In this sample, this clone turned up a few times. V usage is TRBV9 and J usage is TRBJ2-2; 8 bases line up with TRBD2. V dropped 0 bases and J dropped 8; count of bases not matched to a gene: 9. The CDR3 has 16 amino acids. Germline V gene lookup returns CDR1 SGDLS and CDR2 YYNGEE. The DNA for the CDR3 is TGTGCCAGCAGCGTAGCGAGTGGAGCGGGAGCGGGGGAGCTGTTTTTT. Encoded protein: CASSVASGAGAGELFF.

The J gene is TRBJ1-2, the V gene TRBV23-1; a possible D gene is TRBD1 (5 bases). TRBV23-1 carries the ORF label, with uncertain function. V lost 0 bases and J lost 7, with 15 bases in between. This CDR3 contains 15 residues. CDR3: CASSQSFQGEGGYTF. CDR3 nucleotides: TGCGCCAGCAGTCAATCCTTCCAGGGTGAGGGTGGCTACACCTTC.

This clone was counted a few times. The genes are TRBV6-8 and TRBJ2-7, with 7 bases fitting TRBD1. Per the germline V gene, CDR1 is MNHGY and CDR2 is SAAAGT. J gave up 3 bases and V 8 bases, and 7 bases lay outside the gene matches. The CDR3 extends over 13 amino acids. CDR3: CASGSHRGYEQYF. In nucleotides, the CDR3 is TGTGCCAGCGGGTCCCACAGGGGCTACGAGCAGTACTTC.

This clone was seen a handful of times. The chain uses TRBV6-8 and TRBJ2-2, with TRBD1 as a possible D gene (6 bases). In germline, CDR1 is MNHGY, CDR2 SAAAGT. The V and J ends lost 5 bases and 7 bases respectively, with 14 bases between them. The CDR3 length is 14 residues. CDR3 nucleotide sequence: TGTGCCAGCAGTCCAACAGGGTGGAGCGGGGAGCTGTTTTTT. Its protein product is CASSPTGWSGELFF.

This clone turned up a few times. This chain links TRBV6-8 with TRBJ1-2; 7 bases align to TRBD1. Germline V CDR1 and CDR2: MNHGY, SAAAGT. The V and J ends lost 6 bases and 2 bases, in that order; junction bases with no gene match: 3. The CDR3 runs to 13 residues. The CDR3 here is CASSQTGNYGYTF. The CDR3, as DNA: TGTGCCAGCAGCCAGACAGGGAACTATGGCTACACCTTC.

J is TRBJ2-3 and V is TRBV9, with TRBD2 matching 11 bases. The V segment lost 0 bases and the J segment 6 bases; nucleotides outside the gene matches: 3. The V gene's germline CDR1 is SGDLS and CDR2 YYNGEE. The CDR3 totals 15 residues. This CDR3 reads CASSVGLAGTDTQYF. The CDR3 bases are TGTGCCAGCAGCGTAGGACTAGCGGGGACGGATACGCAGTATTTT.

The chain recombines TRBV18 with TRBJ1-1, with unresolved D. The germline gives CDR1 KGHSH, CDR2 LQKENI. The germline V and J ends were trimmed by 4 bases and 7 bases, with 16 bases remaining between them. This CDR3 has 14 residues. CDR3 coding DNA: TGTGCCAGCTCACGTTCACCCAGGAGCGATGAAGCTTTCTTT. Translation gives CASSRSPRSDEAFF. Complete variable domain (other parts from reference TRBV18 and TRBJ1-1): NAGVMQNPRHLVRRRGQEARLRCSPMKGHSHVYWYRQLPEEGLKFMVYLQKENIIDESGMPKERFSAEFPKEGPSILRIQQVVRGDSAAYFCASSRSPRSDEAFFGQGTRLTVV.

The gene calls are TRBV6-8 and TRBJ2-7, with D perhaps matching TRBD2 (6 bases). Germline V CDR1 and CDR2: MNHGY, SAAAGT. Deletions cut 11 bases from V and 4 bases from J, with 15 bases between. The CDR3 totals 12 residues. CDR3 sequence (DNA): TGTGCCGTCCGGGACTCAAATTACGAGCAGTACTTC. Translating it yields CAVRDSNYEQYF.

This chain uses TRBV9 with TRBJ1-1, with 7 bases lining up with TRBD1. CDR1 and CDR2 (germline): SGDLS, YYNGEE. The CDR3 has 12 amino acids. V lost 5 bases to trimming and J lost 4 bases; unmatched junction nucleotides: 2. CDR3 sequence: CASSGDSTEAFF. CDR3 DNA: TGTGCCAGCAGTGGGGACAGCACTGAAGCTTTCTTT.

By share, this clone counts as medium-sized. This rearrangement joins TRBV4-1 to TRBJ2-7; 7 nucleotides match TRBD2. There are 17 residues in the CDR3. With 1 base clipped from V and 0 bases from J, the junction kept 9 bases outside the gene matches. Germline V gene sequence: CDR1 MGHRA, CDR2 YSYEKL. In DNA, the CDR3 is TGCGCCAGCAGCCAAGCTCTGGGCGGGAGAAACTCCTACGAGCAGTACTTC. It codes for CASSQALGGRNSYEQYF.

This clone was picked up a small number of times. Mismatch with germline at one junction end may stem from a read error. The chain couples TRBV7-2 to TRBJ2-5, with no clear D. Germline CDR1 is SGHTA and CDR2 is FQGNSA. The CDR3 length is 13 residues. CDR3 nucleotides: TGTGCCAGCAGTTTAGGCAGGCAAGAGACCCAGTACTTC. Protein product: CASSLGRQETQYF.

The chain carries TRBV18 and TRBJ2-7, with D possibly TRBD1 on 5 matching bases. The germline V gene encodes CDR1 KGHSH and CDR2 LQKENI. The CDR3 is made up of 16 amino acids. Trimming cost V 5 bases and J 7 bases, with 24 bases left between them. The CDR3 DNA sequence: TGTGCCAGCTCAAACCAGGGCAGGGTAGGAGTCTGGGAGCAGTACTTC. The encoded protein is CASSNQGRVGVWEQYF. Based on the CDR3 plus reference TRBV18 and TRBJ2-7, the full variable domain is NAGVMQNPRHLVRRRGQEARLRCSPMKGHSHVYWYRQLPEEGLKFMVYLQKENIIDESGMPKERFSAEFPKEGPSILRIQQVVRGDSAAYFCASSNQGRVGVWEQYFGPGTRLTVT.

The chain combines TRBV14 with TRBJ1-4, with D possibly TRBD1 on 5 matching bases. Trimming cost V 4 bases and J 8 bases, with 17 bases left between them. This CDR3 has 15 amino acids. Per the germline V gene, CDR1 is SGHDN and CDR2 is FVKESK. CDR3 DNA: TGTGCCAGCAGCCCCTGGGACCACGCCAAGGAAAAACTGTTTTTT. Translation: CASSPWDHAKEKLFF.

This clone counts as large. The rearrangement links TRBV9 to TRBJ2-1, with 7 bases that match TRBD1. V dropped 5 bases and J dropped 5; count of bases not matched to a gene: 10. The length of the CDR3 is 15 residues. Germline V CDR1 and CDR2: SGDLS, YYNGEE. The CDR3 DNA reads TGTGCCAGCAGTGAACCCGGGACAGACAACAATGAGCAGTTCTTC. As protein: CASSEPGTDNNEQFF.

This clone turned up a few times. V usage is TRBV7-5 and J usage is TRBJ2-7; the table calls TRBD1, which could not be checked here. TRBV7-5 is flagged as a pseudogene. The CDR3 runs 14 residues. CDR3 nucleotide sequence: TGTGCCAGCAGCCCAGCGCCAGGGGACTACGAGCAGTACTTC. Its translation is CASSPAPGDYEQYF.

The chain employs TRBV11-3 and TRBJ2-1; 7 bases agree with TRBD2. J lost 5 bases, V lost 5 bases, and 6 bases had no gene match. In germline, CDR1 is SGHNT, CDR2 YENEEA. This CDR3 has 14 amino acids. CDR3: CASSPSGENNEQFF. CDR3 nucleotides: TGTGCCAGCAGCCCCAGCGGGGAAAACAATGAGCAGTTCTTC.